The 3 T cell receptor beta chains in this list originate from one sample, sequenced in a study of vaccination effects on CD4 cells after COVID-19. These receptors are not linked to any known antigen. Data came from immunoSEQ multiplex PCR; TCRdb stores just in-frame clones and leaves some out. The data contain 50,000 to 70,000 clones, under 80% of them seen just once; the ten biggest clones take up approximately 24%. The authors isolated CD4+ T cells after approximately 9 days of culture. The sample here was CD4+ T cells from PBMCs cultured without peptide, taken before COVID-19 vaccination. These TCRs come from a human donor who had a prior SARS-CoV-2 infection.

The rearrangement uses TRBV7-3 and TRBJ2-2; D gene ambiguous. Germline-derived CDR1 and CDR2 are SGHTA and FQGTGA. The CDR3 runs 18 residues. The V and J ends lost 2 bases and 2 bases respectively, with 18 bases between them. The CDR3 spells CASSLQATNPDNTGELFF. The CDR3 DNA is TGTGCCAGCAGCTTACAAGCAACCAACCCCGATAACACCGGGGAGCTGTTTTTT.

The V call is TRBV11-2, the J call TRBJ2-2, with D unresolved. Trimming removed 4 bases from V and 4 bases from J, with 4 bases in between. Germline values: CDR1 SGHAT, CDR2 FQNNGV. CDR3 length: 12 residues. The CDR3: CASSWSTGELFF. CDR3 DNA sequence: TGTGCCAGCAGCTGGAGCACCGGGGAGCTGTTTTTT.

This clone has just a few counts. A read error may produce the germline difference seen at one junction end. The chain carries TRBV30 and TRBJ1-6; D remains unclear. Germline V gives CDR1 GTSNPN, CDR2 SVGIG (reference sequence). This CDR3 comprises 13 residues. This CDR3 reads CAWRAPGVSALHF. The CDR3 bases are TGTGCCTGGAGGGCCCCGGGAGTTTCAGCCCTCCACTTT.